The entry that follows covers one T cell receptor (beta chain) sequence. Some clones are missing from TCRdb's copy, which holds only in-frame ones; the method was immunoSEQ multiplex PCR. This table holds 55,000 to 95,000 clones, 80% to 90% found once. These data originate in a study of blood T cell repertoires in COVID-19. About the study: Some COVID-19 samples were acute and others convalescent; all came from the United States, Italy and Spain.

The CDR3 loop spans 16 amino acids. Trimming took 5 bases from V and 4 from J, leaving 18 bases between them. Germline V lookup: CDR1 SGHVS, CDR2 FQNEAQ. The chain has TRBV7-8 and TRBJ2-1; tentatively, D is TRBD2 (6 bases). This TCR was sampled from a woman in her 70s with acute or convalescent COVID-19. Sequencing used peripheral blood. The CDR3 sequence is CASSPMTSIRYNEQFF. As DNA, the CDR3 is TGTGCCAGCAGCCCGATGACTAGTATCAGGTACAATGAGCAGTTCTTC.